This T cell receptor (beta chain) was recorded in a study of blood T cell repertoires in COVID-19. V gave up 0 bases and J gave up 4 bases, with 18 bases separating them. The CDR3 spans 18 residues. Germline CDR1 reads SGHAT; CDR2 reads FQNNGV. In the authors' methods: Amplification with reference gene primers provided the estimates of nucleated cell counts. The assay was immunoSEQ multiplex PCR, and TCRdb's table has in-frame clones only and misses some. Clone size and V and J calls were adopted from that table, with D and trimming inferred from the DNA. The top ten hold 5% to 6.5% of the sample, which has around 19,000 clones, 89% seen once.

The sequenced sample was peripheral blood. V gene TRBV11-2 combines with J gene TRBJ2-2; D may be TRBD1 (6 bases). This sequence originates from a human donor in a cohort sampled during active COVID-19. CDR3 sequence: CASSLDLTAGARTGELFF. The CDR3, as DNA: TGTGCCAGCAGCTTAGATCTAACGGCAGGGGCACGCACCGGGGAGCTGTTTTTT.